Below are 14 T cell receptor beta chains sequenced from a single sample in a study of T-cell memory formation after mild COVID-19 (dated by TCRdb to the early 2020s). The library was made by 5' RACE. Sequencing was carried out with an Illumina NovaSeq 6000. Through fastp at Q25 and MiXCR, TCRdb rebuilt clones from the public reads, retaining in-frame beta chains. Entries that share a CDR3 protein sequence are merged under the most common genes and DNA. Counted in this sample were approximately 570,000 distinct CDR3 sequences; roughly 18% of them appeared once. The top ten clones comprise approximately 12% of the sample. Sequencing was performed on PBMCs or a T cell subset sorted from them (not recorded which). The receptors shown here come from an adult woman who had mild COVID-19 (a few samples of this study predate the infection). The sample titles of this study are shuffled in the database, so cell type and time point are left out; the donor was told from shared clones.

V and J are TRBV29-1 and TRBJ1-1; no definite D call. The CDR3 extends over 13 amino acids. Looked up from germline, CDR1 is SQVTM and CDR2 is ANQGSEA. V was clipped by 4 bases and J by 0 bases, with 9 bases between them. In DNA, the CDR3 is TGCAGCGTTGGACCCAGGCTGAACACTGAAGCTTTCTTT. This gives the protein CSVGPRLNTEAFF.

The chain couples TRBV3-1 to TRBJ2-7; D call uncertain. CDR1 and CDR2 from the germline V gene are LGHDT and YNNKEL (reference sequence). The length of the CDR3 is 14 residues. Trimming left V 1 base short and J 1 base short, with 8 bases between. The CDR3 loop is CASSQVKESYEQYF. CDR3 nucleotide sequence: TGTGCCAGCAGCCAAGTTAAGGAATCCTACGAGCAGTACTTC.

This clonotype was found a few times. V and J are TRBV6-2 or TRBV6-3 and TRBJ2-2; 8 positions agree with TRBD1. CDR3 length: 16 residues. Germline trimming cut 6 bases from V and 6 bases from J; bases unmatched to any gene: 12. Germline CDR1 is MNHEY and CDR2 is SVGEGT. The CDR3 loop reads CASSRRDRGGAGELFF. The CDR3 region has the DNA TGTGCCAGCAGCCGAAGAGACAGGGGCGGCGCCGGGGAGCTGTTTTTT.

The chain is built from TRBV6-5 and TRBJ2-1; 9 bases align to TRBD1. Germline V gene sequence: CDR1 MNHEY, CDR2 SVGAGI. This CDR3 comprises 15 residues. The ends lost 6 bases at V and 7 bases at J; junction bases unmatched: 10. The DNA of the CDR3 is TGTGCCAGCAGACTCGAACAGGGGGCGCGAAATGAGCAGTTCTTC. This gives the protein CASRLEQGARNEQFF.

This clonotype has only a few counts. The V gene is TRBV2, the J gene TRBJ2-3, with 8 bases that match TRBD1. The V gene's germline CDR1 is SNHLY and CDR2 FYNNEI. CDR3 length: 14 amino acids. With V trimmed by 6 bases and J by 5 bases, 7 bases remained unmatched. CDR3 region: CASRETGAKDTQYF. The CDR3 region has the DNA TGTGCCAGCAGAGAGACAGGGGCGAAAGATACGCAGTATTTT.

This chain connects TRBV3-1 to TRBJ1-1; D is unresolved. V lost 1 base, J lost 4 bases, and 10 bases lay in between. This CDR3 is built from 14 residues. Germline CDR1 reads LGHDT; CDR2 reads YNNKEL (reference sequence). CDR3 residues: CASSQGVRSTEAFF. CDR3 DNA sequence: TGTGCCAGCAGCCAAGGCGTCAGGAGCACTGAAGCTTTCTTT. The variable domain in full, with the rest retrieved from reference TRBV3-1 and TRBJ1-1, is DTAVSQTPKYLVTQMGNDKSIKCEQNLGHDTMYWYKQDSKKFLKIMFSYNNKELIINETVPNRFSPKSPDKAHLNLHINSLELGDSAVYFCASSQGVRSTEAFFGQGTRLTVV.

This chain uses TRBV29-1 with TRBJ2-7, with 10 nucleotides matching TRBD2. CDR3 length: 16 amino acids. V shed 4 bases, J shed 4 bases, and the junction held 13 bases outside the gene matches. CDR1 and CDR2 from the germline V gene are SQVTM and ANQGSEA. The CDR3, as DNA: TGCAGCGTTGCCGAGCGGGAGGGCTGGGGAACGTACGAGCAGTACTTC. Encoded protein: CSVAEREGWGTYEQYF.

The chain has TRBV25-1 and TRBJ2-3; D may match TRBD1 or TRBD2 (6 bases each). Germline V gives CDR1 MGHDK, CDR2 SYGVNS. CDR3 length: 14 residues. Between the trimmed V and J ends, which lost 8 bases and 2 bases, there was a span of 14 bases. The CDR3 reads CASSEGHSTDTQYF. The CDR3 DNA is TGTGCCAGCTCGGAGGGACACTCCACAGATACGCAGTATTTT.

The V call is TRBV24-1, the J call TRBJ2-1; 9 bases are a match to TRBD1. J lost 10 bases, V lost 5 bases, and 11 bases had no gene match. The CDR3 has 15 residues. Germline CDR1 is KGHDR and CDR2 is SFDVKD. The CDR3: CATSGSGTGQREQFF. CDR3 sequence (DNA): TGTGCCACCAGTGGGTCCGGGACAGGGCAGCGGGAGCAGTTCTTC.

The chain has TRBV20-1 and TRBJ2-3; possibly TRBD2 for D (5 bases). The CDR3 is 12 amino acids. Germline CDR1 reads DFQATT; CDR2 reads SNEGSKA (reference sequence). V lost 2 bases to trimming and J lost 4 bases, with 7 bases between them. The CDR3 DNA is TGCAGTGCTAGACGGGGTTCAGATACGCAGTATTTT. It codes for CSARRGSDTQYF.

V and J are TRBV10-3 and TRBJ2-1, with 13 bases identical to TRBD2. V dropped 4 bases and J dropped 8; count of bases not matched to a gene: 8. The CDR3 spans 16 residues. Germline-derived CDR1 and CDR2 are ENHRY and SYGVKD. The CDR3 region has the DNA TGTGCCATCAGTGGGGGACTAGCGGGATTTGTGGATGAGCAGTTCTTC. Encoded protein: CAISGGLAGFVDEQFF.

The V call is TRBV7-9, the J call TRBJ1-2, with D uncertain. Germline CDR1 and CDR2: SEHNR and FQNEAQ (reference sequence). Trimming took off 11 bases at V and 8 bases at J, with 21 bases between the two ends. The CDR3 length is 13 residues. CDR3 region: CAAYSRLRGGYTF. The CDR3 DNA sequence: TGTGCCGCCTATTCTCGACTGCGCGGCGGCTACACCTTC.

This rearrangement joins TRBV20-1 to TRBJ2-7; no firm D call. V lost 1 base and J lost 2, with 12 bases in between. The length of the CDR3 is 14 residues. In germline, CDR1 is DFQATT, CDR2 SNEGSKA (reference sequence). The CDR3 DNA is TGCAGTGCTAGAGTCGCGGCAGGTCCCTACGAGCAGTACTTC. This translates into CSARVAAGPYEQYF.

V gene TRBV18 combines with J gene TRBJ2-1, with 10 bases that match TRBD2. Germline V gene lookup returns CDR1 KGHSH and CDR2 LQKENI. The CDR3 sequence is 15 residues long. The V segment lost 3 bases and the J segment 5 bases; nucleotides outside the gene matches: 4. The CDR3 sequence is CASSPGLARHNEQFF. The CDR3 nucleotides read TGTGCCAGCTCACCGGGACTAGCGCGTCACAATGAGCAGTTCTTC. Complete variable domain (other parts from reference TRBV18 and TRBJ2-1): NAGVMQNPRHLVRRRGQEARLRCSPMKGHSHVYWYRQLPEEGLKFMVYLQKENIIDESGMPKERFSAEFPKEGPSILRIQQVVRGDSAAYFCASSPGLARHNEQFFGPGTRLTVL.